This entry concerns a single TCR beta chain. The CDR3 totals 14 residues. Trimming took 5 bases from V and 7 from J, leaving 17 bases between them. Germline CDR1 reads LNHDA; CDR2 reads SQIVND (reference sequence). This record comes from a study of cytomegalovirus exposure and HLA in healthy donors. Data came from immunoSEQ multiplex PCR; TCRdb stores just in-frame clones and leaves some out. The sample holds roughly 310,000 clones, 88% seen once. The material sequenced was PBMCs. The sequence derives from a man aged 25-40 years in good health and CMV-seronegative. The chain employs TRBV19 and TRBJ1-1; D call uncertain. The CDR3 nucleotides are TGTGCCAGTAGTCCAAGCCCAGAGGGCAGTGAAGCTTTCTTT. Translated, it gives CASSPSPEGSEAFF. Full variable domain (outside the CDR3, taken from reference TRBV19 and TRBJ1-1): DGGITQSPKYLFRKEGQNVTLSCEQNLNHDAMYWYRQDPGQGLRLIYYSQIVNDFQKGDIAEGYSVSREKKESFPLTVTSAQKNPTAFYLCASSPSPEGSEAFFGQGTRLTVV.